Below are 30 T cell receptor beta chains sequenced from a single sample in a study of identical twins. TCRdb re-called the 5' RACE reads through MiXCR, storing one row per CDR3 protein. The sample lists about 900,000 distinct CDR3 sequences, roughly an eighth occurring once. The sample also formed part of further work on yellow fever vaccine responses in identical twins.

Material for sequencing was PBMCs. Receptor source: a woman between 18 and 29 years old in good health.

V usage is TRBV7-2 and J usage is TRBJ1-4; the D is unclear. V shed 0 bases and J shed 7 bases, with 12 bases lying between them. Germline V gives CDR1 SGHTA, CDR2 FQGNSA. This CDR3 has 15 residues. Here the CDR3 reads CASSLAAKSGEKLFF. The CDR3 DNA is TGTGCCAGCAGCTTAGCGGCCAAATCGGGTGAAAAACTGTTTTTT.

This clonotype was seen a handful of times. The chain is built from TRBV27 and TRBJ2-7; D is ambiguous. Germline V gene sequence: CDR1 MNHEY, CDR2 SMNVEV (reference sequence). Trimming left V 5 bases short and J 2 bases short, with 10 bases between. The CDR3 loop spans 13 amino acids. As DNA, the CDR3 is TGTGCCAGCAGTCACGCCAATCCCTACGAGCAGTACTTC. Translating it yields CASSHANPYEQYF.

V gene TRBV5-1 combines with J gene TRBJ2-1; D might be TRBD2 (6 bases). The CDR3 covers 16 residues. Deletions cut 1 base from V and 5 bases from J, with 16 bases between. Germline lookup yields CDR1 SGHRS and CDR2 YFSETQ. CDR3 nucleotide sequence: TGCGCCAGCAGCTTGAACGGTCTAGCGCTGAACAATGAGCAGTTCTTC. It is translated as CASSLNGLALNNEQFF.

This clonotype was recorded a few times. This sequence joins TRBV7-8 and TRBJ2-5; 7 nucleotides match TRBD2. From germline, CDR1 is SGHVS and CDR2 FQNEAQ. The CDR3 consists of 17 residues. V was clipped by 1 base and J by 4 bases; unmatched bases: 12. CDR3 sequence reads: CASSLDYWREMAETQYF. CDR3 bases: TGTGCCAGCAGCTTAGATTACTGGCGGGAGATGGCAGAGACCCAGTACTTC.

Only a few counts were recorded for this clonotype. This chain links TRBV12-3 or TRBV12-4 with TRBJ2-3; 8 positions agree with TRBD2. The CDR3 is 19 amino acids. Unmatched junction bases numbered 17, after V lost 3 bases and J lost 3 bases. The CDR3 is CASSFPPTFSGVFTDTQYF. CDR3 coding DNA: TGTGCCAGCAGTTTCCCACCCACCTTTAGCGGGGTGTTTACAGATACGCAGTATTTT.

On this clonotype itself: One end of the junction is discordant with germline, which a read error may explain. The chain uses TRBV5-8 and TRBJ2-7; 10 bases are shared with TRBD1. Germline V gene sequence: CDR1 SGHTS, CDR2 YDEGEE. The CDR3 is made up of 16 amino acids. This CDR3 reads CASCLAHGTGVNEQYF. For the CDR3, the DNA is TGTGCCAGCTGCTTGGCCCACGGGACAGGGGTCAACGAGCAGTACTTC.

The CDR3 nucleotides read TGTGCCAGCAGGGGCTGGGTCAATCAGCCCCAGCATTTT. Amino acids: CASRGWVNQPQHF. The chain is built from TRBV6-1 and TRBJ1-5; D not resolved. CDR1 MNHNS and CDR2 SASEGT come from the germline V gene. The length of the CDR3 is 13 residues. V was shortened by 6 bases and J by 3 bases, with 9 bases between the two germline ends.

The chain has TRBV4-2 and TRBJ2-5; no firm D call. This CDR3 has 15 residues. Germline V gene lookup returns CDR1 LGHNA and CDR2 YNFKEQ. V lost 1 base to trimming and J lost 4 bases, with 13 bases between them. The CDR3 loop reads CASSQAVGFGETQYF. CDR3 bases: TGTGCCAGCAGCCAAGCGGTCGGGTTCGGAGAGACCCAGTACTTC.

The chain combines TRBV5-1 with TRBJ1-5; tentatively, D is TRBD1 (5 bases). CDR1 and CDR2 (germline): SGHRS, YFSETQ. CDR3 length: 14 amino acids. The V end lost 5 bases, the J end lost 5 bases, and 14 bases lay between the germline ends. The CDR3 nucleotides read TGCGCCAGCAGTATGGGGGTAGGAGATCAGCCCCAGCATTTT. It translates to CASSMGVGDQPQHF. Complete variable domain (other parts from reference TRBV5-1 and TRBJ1-5): KAGVTQTPRYLIKTRGQQVTLSCSPISGHRSVSWYQQTPGQGLQFLFEYFSETQRNKGNFPGRFSGRQFSNSRSEMNVSTLELGDSALYLCASSMGVGDQPQHFGDGTRLSIL.

The genes are TRBV3-1 and TRBJ2-5, with D hard to call. The CDR3 loop spans 15 amino acids. The germline gives CDR1 LGHDT, CDR2 YNNKEL (reference sequence). Trimming took 3 bases from V and 5 from J, leaving 16 bases between them. The CDR3 sequence is CASSHRGVSLETQYF. CDR3 nucleotide sequence: TGTGCCAGCAGCCATCGTGGCGTGAGTTTGGAGACCCAGTACTTC.

The chain joins TRBV3-1 to TRBJ2-7, with D possibly being TRBD1 or TRBD2 (5 bases each). Deletions cut 4 bases from V and 6 bases from J, with 19 bases between. The CDR3 runs to 15 residues. The germline gives CDR1 LGHDT, CDR2 YNNKEL (reference sequence). The CDR3 region has the DNA TGTGCCAGCAGCCGGGCTCCGGGGCTCGCCCGCGAGCAGTACTTC. As protein: CASSRAPGLAREQYF.

CDR3 coding DNA: TGTGCCAGCAGTGTATCGGGGAGATGGGAGACCCAGTACTTC. It yields the protein CASSVSGRWETQYF. This chain links TRBV12-3 or TRBV12-4 with TRBJ2-5, with TRBD2 as a possible D gene (5 bases). CDR3 length equals 14 residues. V lost 5 bases and J lost 5, with 15 bases in between.

V and J are TRBV2 and TRBJ1-1; D may be TRBD1 (5 bases). The germline gives CDR1 SNHLY, CDR2 FYNNEI. The V gene lost 4 bases and the J gene lost 2 bases, with 17 bases spanning the gap. The CDR3 has 16 amino acids. CDR3 sequence reads: CASSGGLFRDNTEAFF. As DNA, the CDR3 is TGTGCCAGCAGTGGTGGTTTGTTCAGGGATAACACTGAAGCTTTCTTT.

This clonotype was recorded many times. The chain couples TRBV20-1 to TRBJ2-3; the match to TRBD2 covers 7 bases. This CDR3 is built from 14 residues. Germline V lookup: CDR1 DFQATT, CDR2 SNEGSKA (reference sequence). Trimming at V came to 4 bases and at J to 1 base, leaving 5 bases not matched to a gene. For the CDR3, the DNA is TGCAGTGCTATAAATGCGGGGGGCACAGATACGCAGTATTTT. Translating it yields CSAINAGGTDTQYF.

This clonotype was counted ten times or more. The chain joins TRBV5-6 to TRBJ1-2, with TRBD1 as a possible D gene (6 bases). CDR3 size: 13 residues. Germline lookup yields CDR1 SGHDT and CDR2 YYEEEE. Between the trimmed V and J ends, which lost 4 bases and 6 bases, there was a span of 13 bases. The CDR3 DNA reads as TGTGCCAGCAGCCAAACAGGGTTGGATGGCTACACCTTC. As protein: CASSQTGLDGYTF.

Regarding this clonotype: An end of the junction does not agree with germline; a read error may underlie this. The chain carries TRBV20-1 and TRBJ2-1; no clear D gene. Germline loops: CDR1 DFQATT, CDR2 SNEGSKA (reference sequence). The CDR3 has 11 residues. The chain's CDR3 is CSAEPYNEQSF. DNA for the CDR3: TGCAGTGCGGAACCGTACAATGAGCAGTCCTTC.

This clonotype was observed a few times. V is TRBV28 and J is TRBJ2-1; the match to TRBD1 covers 11 bases. Germline CDR1 reads MDHEN; CDR2 reads SYDVKM. The CDR3 length is 15 residues. V gave up 0 bases and J gave up 6 bases; unmatched junction bases: 1. This CDR3 is CASSLWGTGGNEQFF. The CDR3 DNA reads as TGTGCCAGCAGTTTATGGGGGACAGGGGGCAATGAGCAGTTCTTC.

This clonotype appeared many times. The V gene is TRBV4-1, the J gene TRBJ1-6; the match to TRBD1 covers 8 bases. J was trimmed by 6 bases and V by 1 base; bases with no gene match: 5. CDR1 and CDR2 from the germline V gene are MGHRA and YSYEKL. This CDR3 comprises 16 residues. Here the CDR3 reads CASSQGQGAGNSPLHF. CDR3 nucleotides: TGCGCCAGCAGCCAAGGGCAGGGGGCTGGTAATTCACCCCTCCACTTT.

V usage is TRBV5-1 and J usage is TRBJ2-3, with 8 bases lining up with TRBD1. Germline CDR1 SGHRS, CDR2 YFSETQ. The J segment lost 5 bases and the V segment lost 8 bases, leaving 13 bases of the junction unmatched. The CDR3 has 15 amino acids. The CDR3 coding sequence is TGCGCCAGTACTCCGGGACAGGCAAACCTAGATACGCAGTATTTT. Residues: CASTPGQANLDTQYF.

The V call is TRBV2, the J call TRBJ2-3; D is ambiguous. The CDR3 totals 15 residues. With 1 base removed from V and 2 bases from J, the gap between germline ends came to 10 bases. Germline CDR1 SNHLY, CDR2 FYNNEI. The CDR3 is CASSEEGSSTDTQYF. DNA of the CDR3: TGTGCCAGCAGTGAAGAGGGCTCTTCCACAGATACGCAGTATTTT.

The CDR3 sequence: CASSIDSGSNTDTQYF. The CDR3 DNA is TGTGCCAGCAGCATTGATAGCGGGAGCAACACAGATACGCAGTATTTT. The chain recombines TRBV11-3 with TRBJ2-3, with 9 nucleotides matching TRBD2. V lost 5 bases, J lost 2 bases, and 8 bases stayed unmatched. The CDR3 totals 16 residues. Germline V CDR1 and CDR2: SGHNT, YENEEA.

This clonotype appeared a few times. The CDR3 bases are TGTGCCAGCAGCCCGTCGGAACTAGCGATCCAAGAGACCCAGTACTTC. The encoded protein is CASSPSELAIQETQYF. The chain couples TRBV6-1 to TRBJ2-5, with TRBD2 matching 7 bases. Germline-derived CDR1 and CDR2 are MNHNS and SASEGT. J gave up 1 base and V 6 bases, and 11 bases lay outside the gene matches. This CDR3 contains 16 residues.

This clonotype occurred a few times. The genes are TRBV6-4 and TRBJ2-3, with D maybe TRBD2 (5 bases). Trimming stripped 4 bases from V and 2 bases from J, with 10 bases between. The germline V gene encodes CDR1 MRHNA and CDR2 SNTAGT. This CDR3 contains 14 residues. In nucleotides, the CDR3 is TGTGCCAGCAGTGCGGGATTACCCACAGATACGCAGTATTTT. Its protein is CASSAGLPTDTQYF.

This clonotype was detected many times. This sequence joins TRBV4-1 and TRBJ2-3; D call uncertain. Trimming left V 1 base short and J 1 base short, with 9 bases between. CDR1 and CDR2 from the germline V gene are MGHRA and YSYEKL. CDR3 length equals 15 residues. The CDR3 nucleotides read TGCGCCAGCAGCCAAGTTGGGGTCGGCACAGATACGCAGTATTTT. Its translation: CASSQVGVGTDTQYF.

V is TRBV7-2 and J is TRBJ2-3; D remains ambiguous. Trimming shortened V by 5 bases and J by 0 bases, and 9 bases separated the two germline ends. The CDR3 has 14 residues. CDR1 SGHTA and CDR2 FQGNSA come from the germline V gene. CDR3 nucleotide sequence: TGTGCCAGCAGCACCGTCCGCAGCACAGATACGCAGTATTTT. Protein sequence: CASSTVRSTDTQYF.

This rearrangement joins TRBV10-2 to TRBJ2-5; D might be TRBD1 (6 bases). V was trimmed by 5 bases and J by 1 base, leaving 11 bases between them. The CDR3 is 14 amino acids. Germline V CDR1 and CDR2: WSHSY, SAAADI. CDR3 DNA: TGCGCCAGCAGTACCGACAGGCTCCAAGAGACCCAGTACTTC. This translates into CASSTDRLQETQYF.

This clonotype was observed a handful of times. J is TRBJ2-3 and V is TRBV24-1; possible D gene TRBD2, 6 bases. V lost 8 bases, J lost 0 bases, and 17 bases lay in between. Germline-derived CDR1 and CDR2 are KGHDR and SFDVKD. The CDR3 length is 16 residues. DNA of the CDR3: TGTGCCACCAATGGTGCGCGGGACGGCAGCACAGATACGCAGTATTTT. It specifies CATNGARDGSTDTQYF.

This clonotype has just a few counts. This chain connects TRBV7-2 to TRBJ1-5; perhaps TRBD1 as D (6 bases). This CDR3 is 15 amino acids long. V lost 5 bases to trimming and J lost 3 bases, with 14 bases between them. In germline, CDR1 is SGHTA, CDR2 FQGNSA. The CDR3 region has the DNA TGTGCCAGCAGCCGTGCTCAGGGGATCAATCAGCCCCAGCATTTT. Protein: CASSRAQGINQPQHF.

Many counts were recorded for this clonotype. The V gene is TRBV9, the J gene TRBJ1-2, with TRBD1 matching 10 bases. The length of the CDR3 is 17 residues. From germline, CDR1 is SGDLS and CDR2 YYNGEE. The trim removed 1 base at V and 2 bases at J, leaving 8 bases unmatched. In DNA form, the CDR3 reads TGTGCCAGCAGCGTAATGGGCCCGGGACAGGGGAACTATGGCTACACCTTC. This sequence encodes CASSVMGPGQGNYGYTF.

This clonotype was seen at least ten times. The chain combines TRBV4-1 with TRBJ1-2; 9 bases are shared with TRBD1. CDR3 length equals 13 residues. The V and J ends lost 3 bases and 4 bases, in that order; junction bases with no gene match: 0. Germline loops: CDR1 MGHRA, CDR2 YSYEKL. CDR3 DNA sequence: TGCGCCAGCAGCCAGGGACAGGGCTATGGCTACACCTTC. Translated, it gives CASSQGQGYGYTF.